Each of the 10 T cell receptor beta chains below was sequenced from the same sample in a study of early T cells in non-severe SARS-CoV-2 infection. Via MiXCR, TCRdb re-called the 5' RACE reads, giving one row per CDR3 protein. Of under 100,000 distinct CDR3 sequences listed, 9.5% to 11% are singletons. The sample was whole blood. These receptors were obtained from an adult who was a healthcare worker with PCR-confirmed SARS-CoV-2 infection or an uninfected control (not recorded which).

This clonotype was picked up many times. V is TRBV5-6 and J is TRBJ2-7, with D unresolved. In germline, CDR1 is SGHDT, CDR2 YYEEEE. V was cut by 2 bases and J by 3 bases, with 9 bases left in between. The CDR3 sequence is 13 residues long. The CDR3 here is CASSLGRSYEQYF. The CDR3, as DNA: TGTGCCAGCAGCTTAGGGCGTAGCTACGAGCAGTACTTC. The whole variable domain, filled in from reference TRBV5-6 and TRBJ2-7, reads DAGVTQSPTHLIKTRGQQVTLRCSPKSGHDTVSWYQQALGQGPQFIFQYYEEEERQRGNFPDRFSGHQFPNYSSELNVNALLLGDSALYLCASSLGRSYEQYFGPGTRLTVT.

The CDR3 protein is CASSVQGLGTEAFF. In DNA, the CDR3 is TGTGCCAGCAGTGTACAGGGCTTGGGCACTGAAGCTTTCTTT. The chain recombines TRBV2 with TRBJ1-1; TRBD1 is a possible D gene (6 bases). The CDR3 is 14 amino acids. Looked up from germline, CDR1 is SNHLY and CDR2 is FYNNEI. V was pared by 4 bases and J by 4 bases, with 13 bases between.

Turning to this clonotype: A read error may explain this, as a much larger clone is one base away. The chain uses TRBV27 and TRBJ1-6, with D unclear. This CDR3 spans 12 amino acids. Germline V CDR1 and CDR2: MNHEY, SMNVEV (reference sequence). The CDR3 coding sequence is TGTGCCTCGAGTGCGGGGTTTCCACCCCTCCTCTTT. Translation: CASSAGFPPLLF.

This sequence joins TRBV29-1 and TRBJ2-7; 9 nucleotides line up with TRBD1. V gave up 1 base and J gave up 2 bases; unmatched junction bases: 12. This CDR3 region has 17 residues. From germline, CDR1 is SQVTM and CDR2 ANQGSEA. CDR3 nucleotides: TGCAGCGTTGAAGTTACCGGGACAGGGTCTCAAACCTACGAGCAGTACTTC. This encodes CSVEVTGTGSQTYEQYF.

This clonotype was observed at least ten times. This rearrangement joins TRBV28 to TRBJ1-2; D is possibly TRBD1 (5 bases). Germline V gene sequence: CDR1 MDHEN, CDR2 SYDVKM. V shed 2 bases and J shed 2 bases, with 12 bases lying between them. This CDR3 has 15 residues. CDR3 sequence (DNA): TGTGCCAGCAGTTTAAGGGGTATATCAAACTATGGCTACACCTTC. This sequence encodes CASSLRGISNYGYTF.

Here the CDR3 reads CATSIYSSGTDTQYF. The CDR3 DNA is TGTGCCACCAGCATTTACAGTAGTGGCACAGATACGCAGTATTTT. This chain connects TRBV15 to TRBJ2-3; D is ambiguous. Germline V gene sequence: CDR1 LNHNV, CDR2 YYDKDF (reference sequence). The V end was cut by 4 bases, the J end by 1 base, with 12 bases between. The CDR3 spans 15 residues.

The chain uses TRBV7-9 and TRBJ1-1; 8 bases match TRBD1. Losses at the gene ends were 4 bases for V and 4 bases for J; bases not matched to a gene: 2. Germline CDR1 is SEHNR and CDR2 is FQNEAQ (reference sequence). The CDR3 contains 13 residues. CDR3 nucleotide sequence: TGTGCCAGCAGCTCACAGGGGGGCACTGAAGCTTTCTTT. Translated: CASSSQGGTEAFF.

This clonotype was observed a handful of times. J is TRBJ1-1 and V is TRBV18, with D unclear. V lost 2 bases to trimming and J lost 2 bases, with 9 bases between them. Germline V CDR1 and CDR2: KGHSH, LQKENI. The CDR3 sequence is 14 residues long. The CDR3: CASSPSQRNTEAFF. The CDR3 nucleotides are TGTGCCAGCTCACCATCACAACGTAACACTGAAGCTTTCTTT.

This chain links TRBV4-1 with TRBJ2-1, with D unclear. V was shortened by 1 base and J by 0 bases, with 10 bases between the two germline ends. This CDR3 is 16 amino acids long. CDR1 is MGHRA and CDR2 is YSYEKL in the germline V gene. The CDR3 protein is CASSQGSGLSYNEQFF. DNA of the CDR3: TGCGCCAGCAGCCAAGGTTCCGGCCTCTCCTACAATGAGCAGTTCTTC.

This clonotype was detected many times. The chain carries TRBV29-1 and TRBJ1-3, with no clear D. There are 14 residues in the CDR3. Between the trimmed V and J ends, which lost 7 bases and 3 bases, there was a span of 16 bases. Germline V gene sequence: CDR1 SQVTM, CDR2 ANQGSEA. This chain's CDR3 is CSAGRTEGGNTIYF. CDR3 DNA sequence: TGCAGCGCCGGACGGACGGAGGGTGGAAACACCATATATTTT.